The rows below give T cell receptor beta chains drawn from one sample of a study of T cell responses to AZD1222 COVID-19 vaccine. Clones were sequenced by immunoSEQ multiplex PCR, and TCRdb holds only the in-frame ones, with some missing. The data contain around 100,000 clones, around nine tenths of them singletons. The source was peripheral blood, collected on day 0 of AZD1222 vaccination. These receptors were taken from an adult in good health. Each CDR3 is given with its conserved first and last residue. D genes are given only for firm matches. Size is omitted from some rows. Given values are once, few, many or a class for expanded clones.

NA	TRBV4-1	TRBJ2-1	TRBD2	CASSLGTRADNEQFF	TGCGCCAGCAGCTTAGGGACTAGGGCGGACAATGAGCAGTTCTTC
once	TRBV3-1/TRBV3-2	TRBJ1-4	NA	CASSQDLQGEKLFF	TGTGCCAGCAGCCAAGATCTGCAAGGGGAAAAACTGTTTTTT
few	TRBV4-3	TRBJ2-1	NA	CASSRTMSSYNEQFF	TGCGCCAGCAGCCGAACGATGAGCTCCTACAATGAGCAGTTCTTC
once	TRBV7-3	TRBJ2-1	TRBD2	CASSLRREDEQFF	TGTGCCAGCAGCTTACGTCGGGAGGATGAGCAGTTCTTC
NA	TRBV6-2/TRBV6-3	TRBJ2-4	NA	CASSYGDTLAKNIQYF	TGTGCCAGCAGTTATGGGGACACGCTAGCCAAAAACATTCAGTACTTC
NA	TRBV9	TRBJ2-6	NA	CASSVASSRSSGANVLTF	TGTGCCAGCAGCGTAGCCTCATCTAGGAGCTCTGGGGCCAACGTCCTGACTTTC
NA	TRBV19	TRBJ2-7	NA	CASSTGAEQYF	TGTGCCAGTAGTACAGGGGCCGAGCAGTACTTC
NA	TRBV7-3	TRBJ2-5	NA	CASSFGGGETQYF	TGTGCCAGCAGCTTTGGGGGTGGAGAGACCCAGTACTTC
NA	TRBV3-1/TRBV3-2	TRBJ2-7	NA	CASSLATASYEQYF	TGTGCCAGCAGCCTTGCCACTGCTTCCTACGAGCAGTACTTC
NA	TRBV19	TRBJ1-2	NA	CASSRRADNIYGYTF	TGTGCCAGTAGTAGGCGCGCCGACAACATCTATGGCTACACCTTC
NA	TRBV5-1	TRBJ1-1	NA	CASSFPGENTEAFF	TGCGCCAGCAGCTTTCCTGGCGAGAACACTGAAGCTTTCTTT
once	TRBV27	TRBJ2-5	TRBD2	CASSSWTSGETQYF	TGTGCCAGCAGTTCCTGGACTAGCGGGGAGACCCAGTACTTC
NA	TRBV18	TRBJ2-2	NA	CASSRDSKTGELFF	TGTGCCAGCTCCCGGGATAGCAAGACTGGGGAGCTGTTTTTT
NA	TRBV7-3	TRBJ2-3	TRBD2	CASSSGRVADTQYF	TGTGCCAGCAGCTCCGGGAGGGTAGCAGATACGCAGTATTTT
NA	TRBV6-1	TRBJ2-5	TRBD1	CASSGPETGAAWGTQYF	TGTGCCAGCAGTGGACCCGAGACAGGGGCGGCCTGGGGGACCCAGTACTTC
NA	TRBV2	TRBJ2-7	TRBD1	CASTRTGTGVYEQYF	TGTGCCAGCACTCGAACCGGGACAGGTGTCTACGAGCAGTACTTC
NA	TRBV3-1/TRBV3-2	TRBJ2-7	NA	CASSQAFGPYEQYF	TGTGCCAGCAGCCAAGCTTTCGGTCCCTACGAGCAGTACTTC
NA	TRBV5-1	TRBJ2-1	TRBD2	CASSRPTTSGGSNEQFF	TGCGCCAGCAGTCGACCTACGACTAGCGGGGGGTCTAATGAGCAGTTCTTC
NA	TRBV28	TRBJ1-2	TRBD1	CASSIPGQVYGYTF	TGTGCCAGCAGTATTCCGGGACAGGTCTATGGCTACACCTTC
NA	TRBV6-5	TRBJ1-2	TRBD1	CASRSRDSYLTF	TGTGCCAGCAGGAGCCGGGACAGCTATCTCACCTTC
NA	TRBV11-1	TRBJ2-1	TRBD1	CASSLEGAGEQFF	TGTGCCAGCAGCTTAGAGGGGGCGGGTGAGCAGTTCTTC
NA	TRBV19	TRBJ1-5	TRBD1	CASSWDRPGQPQHF	TGTGCCAGTAGTTGGGACAGGCCTGGGCAGCCCCAGCATTTT
NA	TRBV28	TRBJ1-5	NA	CASSLSSFRLNQPQHF	TGTGCCAGCAGTTTGTCTTCCTTTAGATTAAATCAGCCCCAGCATTTT
NA	TRBV5-1	TRBJ1-4	NA	CASSSNTQGNEKLFF	TGCGCCAGCAGCTCGAACACCCAGGGGAATGAAAAACTGTTTTTT
few	TRBV4-2	TRBJ1-1	NA	CASSRQTEAFF	TGTGCCAGCAGCCGGCAGACTGAAGCTTTCTTT
NA	TRBV6-6	TRBJ1-2	TRBD1	CANTPGQGYGYTF	TGTGCCAACACTCCGGGACAGGGCTATGGCTACACCTTC
NA	TRBV4-1	TRBJ2-1	TRBD2	CASSLPLGGGTYNEQFF	TGCGCCAGCAGCCTCCCCCTCGGGGGGGGCACCTACAATGAGCAGTTCTTC
NA	TRBV3-1/TRBV3-2	TRBJ2-2	NA	CASSPWTDTGELFF	TGTGCCAGCAGCCCTTGGACAGACACCGGGGAGCTGTTTTTT
NA	TRBV7-2	TRBJ2-1	TRBD2	CASSHRASGGATYNEQFF	TGTGCCAGCAGCCACAGAGCTAGCGGGGGGGCGACCTACAATGAGCAGTTCTTC
NA	TRBV27	TRBJ1-1	TRBD1	CASSLRGTAMNTEAFF	TGTGCCAGCAGTCTTAGGGGGACAGCCATGAACACTGAAGCTTTCTTT
NA	TRBV28	TRBJ2-1	TRBD2	CASSFRTSGSDEQFF	TGTGCCAGCAGTTTTAGGACTAGCGGGAGCGATGAGCAGTTCTTC
NA	TRBV15	TRBJ1-4	NA	CATSREQITNEKLFF	TGTGCCACCAGCAGGGAACAAATAACTAATGAAAAACTGTTTTTT
NA	TRBV27	TRBJ2-5	NA	CASSLWTTQETQYF	TGTGCCAGCAGTTTGTGGACTACCCAAGAGACCCAGTACTTC
few	TRBV5-4	TRBJ2-1	TRBD2	CASSLPMGVGRDNEQFF	TGTGCCAGCAGCTTGCCGATGGGGGTCGGGAGGGATAATGAGCAGTTCTTC
NA	TRBV24-1	TRBJ2-5	NA	CATSDFGSGQETQYF	TGTGCCACCAGTGATTTCGGTTCGGGCCAAGAGACCCAGTACTTC
NA	TRBV11-2	TRBJ2-3	NA	CASSLSGAVGGETTDTQYF	TGTGCCAGCAGCTTATCTGGTGCTGTGGGGGGCGAAACCACAGATACGCAGTATTTT
NA	TRBV4-1	TRBJ2-7	NA	CASSHGNRDPYEQYF	TGCGCCAGCAGCCATGGCAACAGGGATCCCTACGAGCAGTACTTC
NA	TRBV19	TRBJ1-4	TRBD1	CASSRDRAPSEKLFF	TGTGCCAGTAGTAGGGACAGGGCCCCCTCAGAAAAACTGTTTTTT
few	TRBV2	TRBJ1-2	NA	CASSEEQFNYGYTF	TGTGCCAGCAGTGAAGAGCAATTCAACTATGGCTACACCTTC
NA	TRBV18	TRBJ1-3	TRBD1	CASSSGTGSSGNTIYF	TGTGCCAGCTCATCAGGGACAGGAAGCTCTGGAAACACCATATATTTT
NA	TRBV3-1/TRBV3-2	TRBJ1-1	NA	CASSKTSDTEAFF	TGTGCCAGCAGTAAGACGAGTGACACTGAAGCTTTCTTT
once	TRBV30	TRBJ1-6	TRBD1	CAWNRGLSPLHF	TGTGCCTGGAACAGGGGGCTTTCACCCCTCCACTTT
NA	TRBV3-1/TRBV3-2	TRBJ1-1	NA	CASSLQTYTEAFF	TGTGCCAGCAGCCTTCAGACTTACACTGAAGCTTTCTTT
NA	TRBV3-1/TRBV3-2	TRBJ2-2	NA	CASSQDRYGELFF	TGTGCCAGCAGCCAAGATCGGTACGGGGAGCTGTTTTTT
once	TRBV9	TRBJ2-7	NA	CASNIQGGPYEQYF	TGTGCCAGCAACATCCAGGGGGGACCCTACGAGCAGTACTTC
few	TRBV28	TRBJ1-5	NA	CASSLTHGGGNQPQHF	TGTGCCAGCAGTTTAACCCACGGGGGTGGCAATCAGCCCCAGCATTTT
NA	TRBV30	TRBJ2-1	TRBD2	CAWTSRGAGHNEQFF	TGTGCCTGGACCTCTCGGGGAGCGGGGCACAATGAGCAGTTCTTC
few	TRBV19	TRBJ1-1	TRBD1	CASSIEDRRDTEAFF	TGTGCCAGTAGTATTGAGGACAGGCGGGACACTGAAGCTTTCTTT
NA	TRBV10-2	TRBJ2-1	TRBD2	CASLREAGNEQFF	TGCGCCAGCCTGCGGGAGGCTGGCAATGAGCAGTTCTTC
NA	TRBV27	TRBJ2-3	NA	CASSWWKSTDTQYF	TGTGCCAGCAGTTGGTGGAAGAGCACAGATACGCAGTATTTT
NA	TRBV11-2	TRBJ2-7	NA	CASSLETQSEQYF	TGTGCCAGCAGCTTAGAGACACAATCCGAGCAGTACTTC
NA	TRBV4-1	TRBJ2-1	NA	CASSRDTTYNEQFF	TGCGCCAGCAGCCGAGATACTACCTACAATGAGCAGTTCTTC
few	TRBV6-5	TRBJ2-3	TRBD2	CASSPGLAGPDTQYF	TGTGCCAGCAGTCCGGGACTAGCGGGACCAGATACGCAGTATTTT
NA	TRBV7-9	TRBJ1-5	NA	CASSLAGANQPQHF	TGTGCCAGCAGCTTAGCAGGGGCGAATCAGCCCCAGCATTTT
NA	TRBV5-5	TRBJ1-6	NA	CASSLASDSPLHF	TGTGCCAGCAGCTTGGCCTCGGATTCACCCCTCCACTTT
NA	TRBV6-4	TRBJ1-6	NA	CASNKGPKWLTPLHF	TGTGCCAGCAATAAGGGACCGAAATGGTTAACCCCCCTCCACTTT
NA	TRBV6-6	TRBJ1-5	TRBD1	CASSDGQGENQPQHF	TGTGCCAGCAGTGATGGACAGGGAGAGAATCAGCCCCAGCATTTT